This section outlines one T cell receptor beta chain sequence together with its context. Its antigen is currently unknown. This sample is drawn from a study of T cell responses to AZD1222 COVID-19 vaccine. Study results and caveats: No day 14 peak samples; only post-peak repertoires were characterized.

Profiling relied on immunoSEQ multiplex PCR, and the TCRdb table lists in-frame clones only, not all of them. The sample has around 160,000 clones, roughly nine tenths seen once; the top ten hold around 3.8%. CDR1 is GTSNPN, CDR2 SVGIG, per germline (reference sequence). The CDR3 is 15 residues long. V dropped 2 bases and J dropped 5 bases, with 18 bases sitting between them. Samples with a second dose at about 4 or about 12 weeks were pooled together. The input for sequencing was peripheral blood, taken 28 days after the second AZD1222 dose. The rearrangement uses TRBV30 and TRBJ1-2; TRBD1 might be the D (6 bases). This TCR was sampled from an adult who received the AZD1222 COVID-19 vaccine. Written as DNA, the CDR3 is TGTGCCTGGAGTTGGAGACCCGGACAGTTATATGGCTACACCTTC. It is translated as CAWSWRPGQLYGYTF.